The 28 T cell receptor beta chains below all came from one sample that was sequenced in a study of OX40 agonist ivuxolimab in advanced cancers. TCRdb's table, derived via immunoSEQ multiplex PCR, lists solely in-frame clones and lacks some. The sample shows under 70,000 clones, 75% to 90% of them seen only once. This specimen consisted of CD4+ or CD8+ T cells sorted from blood, obtained in a trial of the OX40 agonist ivuxolimab. The receptor set was obtained from an adult with an advanced solid tumor such as melanoma, head and neck, liver or kidney cancer.

For the CDR3, the DNA is TGTGCCAGCAGTACCCTAGCGGGAGGCTTAAGGCAGTTCTTC. This codes for CASSTLAGGLRQFF. The chain links TRBV6-5 to TRBJ2-1; 11 nucleotides line up with TRBD2. V shed 5 bases, J shed 12 bases, and the junction held 9 bases outside the gene matches. Germline loops: CDR1 MNHEY, CDR2 SVGAGI. There are 14 residues in the CDR3.

The chain uses TRBV11-3 and TRBJ2-3; perhaps D is TRBD1 or TRBD2 (6 bases each). Germline V gene sequence: CDR1 SGHNT, CDR2 YENEEA. The germline V and J ends were trimmed by 2 bases and 6 bases, with 15 bases remaining between them. This CDR3 region has 15 residues. The CDR3 DNA reads as TGTGCCAGCAGCTTAAGACGGGGGCCGGGGGATACGCAGTATTTT. Translation: CASSLRRGPGDTQYF.

CDR3 sequence: CASSLEGPGLDINEQYF. CDR3 nucleotides: TGCGCCAGCAGCTTGGAGGGACCGGGACTAGACATTAACGAGCAGTACTTC. J is TRBJ2-7 and V is TRBV5-1; 8 positions match TRBD2. Losses at the gene ends were 0 bases for V and 5 bases for J; bases not matched to a gene: 13. This CDR3 has 17 amino acids. The germline V gene encodes CDR1 SGHRS and CDR2 YFSETQ.

The V call is TRBV28, the J call TRBJ2-3, with a weak D call TRBD1 (5 bases). CDR1 MDHEN and CDR2 SYDVKM come from the germline V gene. CDR3 length: 14 residues. V shed 4 bases and J shed 4 bases, with 12 bases lying between them. CDR3 sequence (DNA): TGTGCCAGCAGTTCACCCTTAGGGGCAGATACGCAGTATTTT. Protein: CASSSPLGADTQYF.

The chain recombines TRBV5-8 with TRBJ2-5, with 11 bases aligning to TRBD2. From germline, CDR1 is SGHTS and CDR2 YDEGEE. V was pared by 2 bases and J by 4 bases, with 4 bases of the junction left unmatched. The CDR3 extends over 15 amino acids. CDR3 amino acids: CASSLVAGGRETQYF. The CDR3 DNA reads as TGTGCCAGCAGCTTAGTAGCGGGAGGGCGAGAGACCCAGTACTTC.

The chain combines TRBV5-1 with TRBJ2-7; D possibly uses TRBD1 or TRBD2 (5 bases each). From germline, CDR1 is SGHRS and CDR2 YFSETQ. The V end was cut by 4 bases, the J end by 7 bases, with 15 bases between. CDR3 size: 13 residues. The CDR3 DNA reads TGCGCCAGCAGCCTCAGGGATTCGGGGGAGCAGTACTTC. Translated, it gives CASSLRDSGEQYF.

The chain employs TRBV27 and TRBJ1-1; D may be TRBD1 (6 bases). Trimming pared 5 bases from V and 0 bases from J, leaving 13 bases between. The CDR3 covers 15 residues. Looked up from germline, CDR1 is MNHEY and CDR2 is SMNVEV (reference sequence). DNA of the CDR3: TGTGCCAGCAGTCCAGACAGGTTTGTGAACACTGAAGCTTTCTTT. Its translation is CASSPDRFVNTEAFF.

The chain couples TRBV6-6 to TRBJ1-1, with D hard to call. Trimming removed 6 bases at V and 3 bases at J, with 8 bases between. The germline gives CDR1 MNHNY, CDR2 SVGAGI (reference sequence). The CDR3 extends over 12 amino acids. The CDR3 DNA follows: TGTGCCAGCAGGTACCAGGACACTGAAGCTTTCTTT. It yields the protein CASRYQDTEAFF.

The chain links TRBV18 to TRBJ1-2, with 8 bases fitting TRBD1. Per germline, CDR1 KGHSH and CDR2 LQKENI. The CDR3 consists of 18 residues. The trim removed 3 bases at V and 2 bases at J, leaving 14 bases unmatched. As DNA, the CDR3 is TGTGCCAGCTCACCGTCACTCGGACAGGGAGCGGAAAACTATGGCTACACCTTC. It codes for CASSPSLGQGAENYGYTF.

The rearrangement uses TRBV30 and TRBJ1-2; TRBD1 is a possible D gene (6 bases). The V gene's germline CDR1 is GTSNPN and CDR2 SVGIG (reference sequence). Trimming shortened V by 4 bases and J by 4 bases, and 10 bases separated the two germline ends. The CDR3 is 12 amino acids. CDR3 in DNA: TGTGCCTGGAATACAGGGTCCTATGGCTACACCTTC. Its translation is CAWNTGSYGYTF.

V and J are TRBV7-9 and TRBJ2-3; no firm D call. This CDR3 is 14 amino acids long. The germline V and J ends were trimmed by 5 bases and 6 bases, with 15 bases remaining between them. Germline CDR1 SEHNR, CDR2 FQNEAQ (reference sequence). CDR3 nucleotide sequence: TGTGCCAGCAGCACAGTGGGTGGTCCGGATACGCAGTATTTT. It translates to CASSTVGGPDTQYF.

J is TRBJ2-1 and V is TRBV5-6; 11 nucleotides agree with TRBD2. V lost 5 bases to trimming and J lost 8 bases; unmatched junction nucleotides: 9. The CDR3 has 15 amino acids. Looked up from germline, CDR1 is SGHDT and CDR2 is YYEEEE. The CDR3: CASSPPTSGIHEQFF. The CDR3 DNA is TGTGCCAGCAGTCCCCCGACTAGCGGGATTCATGAGCAGTTCTTC.

The chain recombines TRBV11-2 with TRBJ2-5, with TRBD2 matching 12 bases. Unmatched junction bases numbered 8, after V lost 0 bases and J lost 6 bases. Germline lookup yields CDR1 SGHAT and CDR2 FQNNGV. This CDR3 has 17 amino acids. The CDR3 protein is CASSLDLASGRGKTQYF. The CDR3 nucleotides read TGTGCCAGCAGCTTAGATTTAGCTAGCGGGAGGGGAAAGACCCAGTACTTC.

This clone was seen just once. V is TRBV9 and J is TRBJ2-3; D is unclear. Trimming removed 4 bases from V and 6 bases from J, with 15 bases in between. The CDR3 contains 14 residues. The germline V gene has CDR1 SGDLS and CDR2 YYNGEE. Here the CDR3 reads CASSLRTDQDTQYF. The CDR3, as DNA: TGTGCCAGCAGCCTGAGGACGGATCAGGATACGCAGTATTTT.

This chain joins TRBV7-2 and TRBJ2-2; 11 bases map to TRBD2. The CDR3 is 16 amino acids. The germline V gene has CDR1 SGHTA and CDR2 FQGNSA. With V trimmed by 1 base and J by 4 bases, 2 bases remained unmatched. CDR3 sequence reads: CASSLGLAGSTGELFF. The CDR3 region has the DNA TGTGCCAGCAGCTTAGGACTAGCGGGAAGCACCGGGGAGCTGTTTTTT.

This clone was seen once. V usage is TRBV7-6 and J usage is TRBJ2-3; 8 nucleotides align to TRBD2. CDR1 and CDR2 (germline): SGHVS, FNYEAQ. The CDR3 is 21 amino acids. Trimming took 5 bases from V and 7 from J; bases not matched to a gene: 29. Here the CDR3 DNA reads TGTGCCAGCAGCCCACCTTTGGCAGACAGGTACGGGCTAGCGGGTTTTAATACGCAGTATTTT. It is translated as CASSPPLADRYGLAGFNTQYF.

The chain couples TRBV4-1 to TRBJ2-1; the match to TRBD2 covers 13 bases. The germline CDR1 and CDR2 sequences are MGHRA and YSYEKL. V was clipped by 0 bases and J by 5 bases; unmatched bases: 7. The CDR3 is 18 residues long. CDR3 DNA sequence: TGCGCCAGCAGCCAAGATGCACCGGGACTAGCGGGACACAATGAGCAGTTCTTC. Protein sequence: CASSQDAPGLAGHNEQFF.

V and J are TRBV5-1 and TRBJ2-7, with D possibly matching TRBD2 (5 bases). V lost 0 bases and J 6 bases, leaving 10 bases between the germline ends. This CDR3 contains 13 residues. Germline lookup yields CDR1 SGHRS and CDR2 YFSETQ. CDR3 DNA sequence: TGCGCCAGCAGCTTGGGGGCTAGCTTCGAGCAGTACTTC. This gives the protein CASSLGASFEQYF. The complete variable domain, with remaining parts taken from reference TRBV5-1 and TRBJ2-7, reads KAGVTQTPRYLIKTRGQQVTLSCSPISGHRSVSWYQQTPGQGLQFLFEYFSETQRNKGNFPGRFSGRQFSNSRSEMNVSTLELGDSALYLCASSLGASFEQYFGPGTRLTVT.

This chain uses TRBV11-1 with TRBJ2-1; D remains ambiguous. There are 12 residues in the CDR3. Germline CDR1 SGHAT, CDR2 FQDESV (reference sequence). Between the trimmed V and J ends, which lost 5 bases and 5 bases, there was a span of 7 bases. In DNA form, the CDR3 reads TGTGCCAGCAGCCCTAATCACAATGAGCAGTTCTTC. It encodes CASSPNHNEQFF. Supplemented by reference TRBV11-1 and TRBJ2-1, the full variable domain reads EAEVAQSPRYKITEKSQAVAFWCDPISGHATLYWYRQILGQGPELLVQFQDESVVDDSQLPKDRFSAERLKGVDSTLKIQPAELGDSAMYLCASSPNHNEQFFGPGTRLTVL.

This clone occurred a few times. This rearrangement joins TRBV6-1 to TRBJ1-1; D gene uncertain. This CDR3 has 13 amino acids. Looked up from germline, CDR1 is MNHNS and CDR2 is SASEGT. Trimming pared 0 bases from V and 5 bases from J, leaving 7 bases between. In DNA, the CDR3 is TGTGCCAGCAGTGAAGCATTCTCGACTGAAGCTTTCTTT. This gives the protein CASSEAFSTEAFF.

V gene TRBV29-1 combines with J gene TRBJ2-3; D is unresolved. The CDR3 is made up of 13 amino acids. Between the trimmed V and J ends, which lost 5 bases and 5 bases, there was a span of 14 bases. Germline V CDR1 and CDR2: SQVTM, ANQGSEA. In DNA form, the CDR3 reads TGCAGCGTTTTAAGGCCAGCCGGAGATACGCAGTATTTT. Its protein is CSVLRPAGDTQYF.

This clone was seen once. The chain recombines TRBV6-5 with TRBJ2-3; D unclear. Trimming cost V 0 bases and J 6 bases, with 4 bases left between them. This CDR3 region has 12 residues. CDR1 and CDR2 (germline): MNHEY, SVGAGI. CDR3 sequence: CASSYSPDTQYF. CDR3 nucleotides: TGTGCCAGCAGTTACTCACCTGATACGCAGTATTTT.

The chain couples TRBV27 to TRBJ1-5; 7 nucleotides line up with TRBD1. After removal of 5 bases from V and 3 bases from J, the junction contained 10 bases not matched to a gene. The CDR3 contains 16 residues. Germline V gives CDR1 MNHEY, CDR2 SMNVEV (reference sequence). The CDR3 here is CASSPDTGVLNQPQHF. CDR3 DNA: TGTGCCAGCAGTCCCGATACAGGGGTGCTCAATCAGCCCCAGCATTTT.

This chain uses TRBV5-1 with TRBJ2-3; D might be TRBD1 (6 bases). Germline CDR1 and CDR2: SGHRS and YFSETQ. CDR3 length: 14 amino acids. Between the trimmed V and J ends, which lost 0 bases and 4 bases, there was a span of 9 bases. This CDR3 reads CASSLGRTADTQYF. The CDR3 DNA follows: TGCGCCAGCAGCTTGGGGAGGACAGCAGATACGCAGTATTTT. The entire variable domain, with the rest obtained from reference TRBV5-1 and TRBJ2-3, is as follows: KAGVTQTPRYLIKTRGQQVTLSCSPISGHRSVSWYQQTPGQGLQFLFEYFSETQRNKGNFPGRFSGRQFSNSRSEMNVSTLELGDSALYLCASSLGRTADTQYFGPGTRLTVL.

J is TRBJ1-4 and V is TRBV28; D is possibly TRBD1 (6 bases). CDR1 MDHEN and CDR2 SYDVKM come from the germline V gene. The ends were cut back, 1 base at V and 3 bases at J, with 9 bases in the middle. This CDR3 comprises 15 residues. The CDR3 sequence is CASSLSQGSNEKLFF. CDR3 sequence (DNA): TGTGCCAGCAGTTTATCCCAGGGGTCTAATGAAAAACTGTTTTTT. The entire variable domain, with the rest obtained from reference TRBV28 and TRBJ1-4, is as follows: DVKVTQSSRYLVKRTGEKVFLECVQDMDHENMFWYRQDPGLGLRLIYFSYDVKMKEKGDIPEGYSVSREKKERFSLILESASTNQTSMYLCASSLSQGSNEKLFFGSGTQLSVL.

The table lists this clone with a few counts. J is TRBJ2-3 and V is TRBV6-6; D is undetermined. V was shortened by 2 bases and J by 1 base, with 4 bases between the two germline ends. The length of the CDR3 is 13 residues. Germline V lookup: CDR1 MNHNY, CDR2 SVGAGI (reference sequence). CDR3 coding DNA: TGTGCCAGCAGTTACGGTGGCACAGATACGCAGTATTTT. It translates to CASSYGGTDTQYF.

V usage is TRBV18 and J usage is TRBJ1-1, with D possibly TRBD1 on 6 matching bases. The germline V gene has CDR1 KGHSH and CDR2 LQKENI. The V and J ends lost 6 bases and 1 base respectively, with 12 bases between them. The CDR3 consists of 14 residues. The CDR3, as DNA: TGTGCCAGCTCCCCCCGAGGGGGGAACACTGAAGCTTTCTTT. Translating it yields CASSPRGGNTEAFF. Looking up the rest from reference TRBV18 and TRBJ1-1 gives the full variable domain: NAGVMQNPRHLVRRRGQEARLRCSPMKGHSHVYWYRQLPEEGLKFMVYLQKENIIDESGMPKERFSAEFPKEGPSILRIQQVVRGDSAAYFCASSPRGGNTEAFFGQGTRLTVV.

The chain couples TRBV7-3 to TRBJ2-2, with D possibly matching TRBD1 (5 bases). The length of the CDR3 is 12 residues. V shed 4 bases and J shed 7 bases, with 7 bases lying between them. Germline V lookup: CDR1 SGHTA, CDR2 FQGTGA. The CDR3 DNA reads as TGTGCCAGCAGCTGGGGCGGCGGGGAGCTGTTTTTT. It translates to CASSWGGGELFF.